The sequence of this T cell receptor beta chain was determined in a study of cytomegalovirus exposure and HLA in healthy donors. Whole-study context: There were approximately 400 genotyped donors. Of these, about 80% fell in the genetic ancestry cluster associated with self-reported Caucasian donors.

CDR1 is MRHNA, CDR2 SNTAGT, per germline. The ends lost 0 bases at V and 9 bases at J; junction bases unmatched: 15. The CDR3 is 19 residues long. 60 Vbeta and 13 Jbeta primers were used in PCR. Profiling relied on immunoSEQ multiplex PCR, and the TCRdb table lists in-frame clones only, not all of them. The repertoire holds some 170,000 clones, over 60% seen once, with nearly 6.5% in the top ten. This sequence joins TRBV6-4 and TRBJ2-1, with TRBD2 matching over 12 bases. This clonotype originated in a man between 35 and 55 years old in good health and CMV-seropositive. Sequenced: PBMCs. This CDR3 reads CASSDSIPLGLAGRFEQFF. The CDR3 region has the DNA TGTGCCAGCAGTGACTCAATTCCCCTTGGACTAGCGGGACGGTTTGAGCAGTTCTTC.